This T cell receptor (beta chain) was recorded in a study of T cells after yellow fever vaccination. The CDR3 totals 17 residues. In germline, CDR1 is LNHDA, CDR2 SQIVND (reference sequence). The ends were cut back, 3 bases at V and 2 bases at J, with 20 bases in the middle. MiXCR was run by TCRdb on the 5' RACE reads, yielding one entry per CDR3 protein. The data hold 200,000 to 300,000 distinct CDR3 sequences, with roughly 13% observed a single time. This chain links TRBV19 with TRBJ2-7; D assignment may be TRBD1 or TRBD2 (5 bases each). The sequencing here drew on CD4+ T cells sorted from PBMCs, taken 45 days after the yellow fever booster vaccination. The source is a young man who received the YFV17D yellow fever vaccine. CDR3 in DNA: TGTGCCAGTAGTATGAGCGGCAGGGCATATGGGGCCTACGAGCAGTACTTC. Protein sequence: CASSMSGRAYGAYEQYF. Full variable domain (rest looked up from reference TRBV19 and TRBJ2-7): DGGITQSPKYLFRKEGQNVTLSCEQNLNHDAMYWYRQDPGQGLRLIYYSQIVNDFQKGDIAEGYSVSREKKESFPLTVTSAQKNPTAFYLCASSMSGRAYGAYEQYFGPGTRLTVT.